These T cell receptor beta chains were read from a single sample in a study of OX40 agonist ivuxolimab in advanced cancers. Data came from immunoSEQ multiplex PCR; TCRdb stores just in-frame clones and leaves some out. The table shows around 40,000 clones, with around four fifths occurring only once. Source: CD4+ or CD8+ T cells sorted from blood, taken in a trial of the OX40 agonist ivuxolimab. The receptor source for this set is an adult with an advanced solid tumor such as melanoma, head and neck, liver or kidney cancer. The CDR3 runs from the conserved cysteine through the conserved F or W. The D gene is left open where the match is weak. A clone size is listed for some rows: how often the clone was seen (once, few, many), or a class if it is expanded.

j_call,v_call,clone_size,d_call,cdr3_nt,cdr3_aa
TRBJ2-2,TRBV11-2,.,.,TGTGCCAGCAGCTTTGAAGGCACCGGGGAGCTGTTTTTT,CASSFEGTGELFF
TRBJ1-1,TRBV5-4,.,.,TGTGCCAGCAGGAAGACAGGAGACACTGAAGCTTTCTTT,CASRKTGDTEAFF
TRBJ2-7,TRBV6-5,.,.,TGTGCCAGTACACGCGGGCCTTCCTACGAGCAGTACTTC,CASTRGPSYEQYF
TRBJ2-5,TRBV28,.,TRBD1,TGTGCCAGCAGTCCCGGGACAGGGGGGAGGAATAAAGAGACCCAGTACTTC,CASSPGTGGRNKETQYF
TRBJ1-5,TRBV9,.,.,TGTGCCAGCAGCGTTCAGGACGGTAGCAATCAGCCCCAGCATTTT,CASSVQDGSNQPQHF
TRBJ2-3,TRBV7-2,.,.,TGTGCCAGCAGCTTATCGGTAGGATTACTAGATACCGTGGCAGATACGCAGTATTTT,CASSLSVGLLDTVADTQYF
TRBJ1-1,TRBV10-2,.,.,TGCGCCAGCAGTGCGGAGAAGGAAGCTTTCTTT,CASSAEKEAFF
TRBJ2-3,TRBV13,once,.,TGTGCCAGCAGCCACATGGGAGGGGGAGCAATGGATACGCAGTATTTT,CASSHMGGGAMDTQYF
TRBJ1-1,TRBV27,.,.,TGTGCCAGCAGTTTAACCAAATTCAGTGAAGCTTTCTTT,CASSLTKFSEAFF
TRBJ1-5,TRBV19,.,TRBD1,TGTGCCAGTAATCCTGACAGGGGGCATCAGCCCCAGCATTTT,CASNPDRGHQPQHF
TRBJ2-3,TRBV19,few,TRBD2,TGTGCCAGTCGGACACTAGCGGGGGCAGATACGCAGTATTTT,CASRTLAGADTQYF
TRBJ2-3,TRBV2,.,TRBD1,TGTGCCAGCAGTGGAGGGGGCGTTGATACGCAGTATTTT,CASSGGGVDTQYF
TRBJ2-5,TRBV28,.,TRBD2,TGTGCCAGCCTCGATAGCCTAGCGGGTACACAAGAGACCCAGTACTTC,CASLDSLAGTQETQYF
TRBJ1-2,TRBV7-9,.,TRBD1,TGTGCCAGCAGCTTAGCAGGGGACAGGGGATATGGCTACACCTTC,CASSLAGDRGYGYTF
TRBJ2-7,TRBV28,.,.,TGTGCCAGCAGTTTAGTTAATTTCCCCTACGAGCAGTACTTC,CASSLVNFPYEQYF
TRBJ1-6,TRBV6-6,.,.,TGTGCCAGCAGTTTATATAGCTCCTATAATTCACCCCTCCACTTT,CASSLYSSYNSPLHF
TRBJ1-1,TRBV28,.,TRBD1,TGTGCCAGCAGGCAAACAGGGGAGAACACTGAAGCTTTCTTT,CASRQTGENTEAFF
TRBJ1-5,TRBV5-1,.,.,TGCGCCAGCAGCTTGGGGAGCAATCAGCCCCAGCATTTT,CASSLGSNQPQHF
TRBJ2-5,TRBV2,.,.,TGTGCCAGCAGTGAAGAGGGTCCGAGGGAGACCCAGTACTTC,CASSEEGPRETQYF
TRBJ2-3,TRBV5-1,.,.,TGCGCCAGCACCCAGGGGGGGGCACCGACAGATACGCAGTATTTT,CASTQGGAPTDTQYF
TRBJ2-7,TRBV5-1,.,TRBD1,TGCGCCAGCAGCCCTGCCTCAGGGGGACACTACGAGCAGTACTTC,CASSPASGGHYEQYF
TRBJ2-5,TRBV4-1,.,.,TGCGCCAGCAGCCAAGGGAACGTGGGGGACGAGACCCAGTACTTC,CASSQGNVGDETQYF
TRBJ1-1,TRBV5-6,.,TRBD1,TGTGCCAGCAGCCGCACGCGGGACAGGACTTTGAACACTGAAGCTTTCTTT,CASSRTRDRTLNTEAFF
TRBJ2-2,TRBV11-3,.,TRBD2,TGTGCCAGCAGCTCTAGGGCGGGGGCGAACACCGGGGAGCTGTTTTTT,CASSSRAGANTGELFF
TRBJ1-2,TRBV6-5,.,.,TGTGCCAGCAGTTTTGCGGACGCTTATGGCTACACCTTC,CASSFADAYGYTF
TRBJ2-7,TRBV5-5,once,.,.,CASSTSTGYPYEQYF
TRBJ2-1,TRBV10-1,.,.,TGCGCCAGTCAGGAGGGGACAGTTAGCAATGAGCAGTTCTTC,CASQEGTVSNEQFF
TRBJ1-2,TRBV28,.,.,TGTGCCAGCAGGGACAGTACTAACTATGGCTACACCTTC,CASRDSTNYGYTF
TRBJ2-1,TRBV28,.,TRBD2,TGTGCCAGCAGAGGTACTAGCGGGAGAACGTTATGGCAGTTCTTC,CASRGTSGRTLWQFF
TRBJ1-3,TRBV5-1,.,.,TGCGCCAGCAGCGGCGGAAGAGCTGGAAACACCATATATTTT,CASSGGRAGNTIYF
TRBJ2-7,TRBV7-9,.,TRBD1,TGTGCCAGCAGCTTAGGGCAGGGGGTATCCCACGAGCAGTACTTC,CASSLGQGVSHEQYF
TRBJ2-2,TRBV4-1,.,.,TGCGCCAGCAGCCAAGGTTGGGGAAACACCGGGGAGCTGTTTTTT,CASSQGWGNTGELFF
TRBJ1-1,TRBV19,once,.,TGTGCCAGTAGTCCGCTGTGGGGGGTCACTGAAGCTTTCTTT,CASSPLWGVTEAFF
TRBJ2-3,TRBV2,once,TRBD2,TGTGCCAGCAAGTTTTCGGGGGGGAGCACAGATACGCAGTATTTT,CASKFSGGSTDTQYF
TRBJ1-4,TRBV5-1,.,.,TGCGCCAGCAGTTCGGGAGTTGGTAATGAAAAACTGTTTTTT,CASSSGVGNEKLFF
TRBJ2-1,TRBV29-1,.,TRBD2,TGCAGCACGGGACTAGCGGGGGGGAGCTACAATGAGCAGTTCTTC,CSTGLAGGSYNEQFF
TRBJ2-7,TRBV7-8,few,.,TGTGCCAGCAGCTTCGGGACTGGTTACGAGCAGTACTTC,CASSFGTGYEQYF
TRBJ2-6,TRBV9,.,TRBD1,TGTGCCAGCAGCGGCTACGACAGGGGGGACTCTGGGGCCAACGTCCTGACTTTC,CASSGYDRGDSGANVLTF
TRBJ2-2,TRBV6-5,.,TRBD2,TGTGCCAGCAGCATTGGACTAGCGGCGACCGGGGAGCTGTTTTTT,CASSIGLAATGELFF
TRBJ2-5,TRBV27,.,.,TGTGCCAGCAGTTTGTGGGGGGCGAGGGAGACCCAGTACTTC,CASSLWGARETQYF
TRBJ2-5,TRBV15,.,TRBD2,TGTGCCACCAGCAGAGCCGGGACTAGCGGGAGAGAGACCCAGTACTTC,CATSRAGTSGRETQYF
TRBJ2-3,TRBV10-2,few,.,TGCGCCAGCGGGGTCCCTCCCGCCGCAGATACGCAGTATTTT,CASGVPPAADTQYF
TRBJ2-7,TRBV7-2,.,.,TGTGCCAGCAGCTTAGCGCCTCGGGACGAGCAGTACTTC,CASSLAPRDEQYF
TRBJ2-2,TRBV4-2,.,.,TGTGCCAGCAGCCAAGAAAGGCTAGCCGGGGAGCTGTTTTTT,CASSQERLAGELFF
TRBJ2-3,TRBV9,.,.,TGTGCCAGCAGCCCACTAGGGGGTAGCACAGATACGCAGTATTTT,CASSPLGGSTDTQYF
TRBJ2-2,TRBV6-6,.,TRBD2,TGTGCCAGCAGTTTTCTGACTAGCGGGACAACCGGGGAGCTGTTTTTT,CASSFLTSGTTGELFF
TRBJ1-5,TRBV6-1,.,.,TGTGCCAGCAGTTCGGGGGTTTCTCAGCCCCAGCATTTT,CASSSGVSQPQHF
TRBJ2-5,TRBV27,.,TRBD2,TGTGCCAGCAGTTTAAGGCTAGCGGATCGAGAGACCCAGTACTTC,CASSLRLADRETQYF
TRBJ2-7,TRBV27,.,TRBD1,TGTGCCAGCAGTTTATCAGGGACAGGGCCCTACGAGCAGTACTTC,CASSLSGTGPYEQYF
TRBJ1-5,TRBV27,.,TRBD1,TGTGCCAGCAGGCCCGGGACAGGGGTTGGGGTGCATCAGCCCCAGCATTTT,CASRPGTGVGVHQPQHF
TRBJ2-2,TRBV5-1,.,TRBD1,TGCGCCAGCAGTATCGAGGGGGCAAACACCGGGGAGCTGTTTTTT,CASSIEGANTGELFF
TRBJ1-1,TRBV29-1,.,.,TGCAGCGTTGAACCTCAGGGGAGCACTGAAGCTTTCTTT,CSVEPQGSTEAFF
TRBJ2-7,TRBV29-1,.,.,TGCAGCGTTGGGTGGGGCGGGTCCTACGAGCAGTACTTC,CSVGWGGSYEQYF
TRBJ1-1,TRBV25-1,.,.,TGTGCCAGCAGTGAGGGAGGCAACACTGAAGCTTTCTTT,CASSEGGNTEAFF
TRBJ2-3,TRBV4-2,.,TRBD2,TGTGCCAGCAGCCAAAGGGCGGGGGGTCGAGATACGCAGTATTTT,CASSQRAGGRDTQYF